The entry that follows covers one TCR beta chain sequence. Residents of 24 US areas, aged roughly 18 to 95 years, made up the participants. The record originates from a study of blood T cell repertoires in COVID-19. Study information: T cells, B-cell-depleted T cells, or PBMCs provided the cDNA or gDNA that served as material.

CDR3 length equals 14 residues. CDR1 LNHDA and CDR2 SQIVND come from the germline V gene (reference sequence). V was shortened by 4 bases and J by 1 base, with 7 bases between the two germline ends. Assay: immunoSEQ multiplex PCR; the TCRdb copy retains only in-frame clones and omits some. The sample consists of 260,000 or so clones, around 88% of them appearing once. The sequence was obtained from a woman aged 40 to 50 with acute COVID-19. V is TRBV19 and J is TRBJ2-2; D remains unclear. Sequenced sample: PBMCs or T cells enriched from blood (not recorded which). In DNA, the CDR3 is TGTGCCAGTAGTAGACGACAGAACACCGGGGAGCTGTTTTTT. It yields the protein CASSRRQNTGELFF.